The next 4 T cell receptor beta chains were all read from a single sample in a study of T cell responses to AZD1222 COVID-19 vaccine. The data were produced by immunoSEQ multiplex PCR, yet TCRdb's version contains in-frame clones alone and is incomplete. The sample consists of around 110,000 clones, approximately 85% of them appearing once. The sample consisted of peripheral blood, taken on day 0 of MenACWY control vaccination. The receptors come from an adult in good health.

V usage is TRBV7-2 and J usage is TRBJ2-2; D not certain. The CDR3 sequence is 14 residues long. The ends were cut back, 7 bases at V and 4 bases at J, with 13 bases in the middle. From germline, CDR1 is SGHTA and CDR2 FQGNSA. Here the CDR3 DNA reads TGTGCCAGCACCCTCGCACTCTCCACCGGGGAGCTGTTTTTT. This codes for CASTLALSTGELFF.

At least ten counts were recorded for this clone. CDR3 loop: CASRDQGDTEAFF. As DNA, the CDR3 is TGTGCCAGCAGGGACCAGGGGGACACTGAAGCTTTCTTT. This chain uses TRBV9 with TRBJ1-1; 7 bases match TRBD1. The V and J ends lost 5 bases and 3 bases, in that order; junction bases with no gene match: 4. CDR1 is SGDLS, CDR2 YYNGEE, per germline. The CDR3 sequence is 13 residues long.

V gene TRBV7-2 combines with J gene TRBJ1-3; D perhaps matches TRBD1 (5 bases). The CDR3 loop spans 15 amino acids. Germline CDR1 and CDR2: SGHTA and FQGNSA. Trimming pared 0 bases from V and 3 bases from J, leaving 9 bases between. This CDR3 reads CASSLATGYGNTIYF. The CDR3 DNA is TGTGCCAGCAGCTTAGCCACAGGCTATGGAAACACCATATATTTT.

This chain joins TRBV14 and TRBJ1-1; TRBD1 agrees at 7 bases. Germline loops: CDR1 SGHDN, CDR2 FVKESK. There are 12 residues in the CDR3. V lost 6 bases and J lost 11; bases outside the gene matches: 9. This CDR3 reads CASRDRLGEAFF. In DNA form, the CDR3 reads TGTGCCAGCAGGGACAGGTTGGGGGAGGCTTTCTTT.